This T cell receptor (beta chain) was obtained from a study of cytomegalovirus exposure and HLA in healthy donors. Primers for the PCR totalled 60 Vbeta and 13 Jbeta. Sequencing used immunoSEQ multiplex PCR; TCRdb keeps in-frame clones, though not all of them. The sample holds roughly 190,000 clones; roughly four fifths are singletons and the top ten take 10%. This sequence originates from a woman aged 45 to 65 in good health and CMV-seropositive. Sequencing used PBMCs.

The CDR3 DNA reads as TGTGCCTGGAGTTCCCGATGGGCCGCTTTCTCCAATCAGCCCCAGCATTTT. This translates into CAWSSRWAAFSNQPQHF. This chain uses TRBV30 with TRBJ1-5; D uncertain. V lost 2 bases, J lost 3 bases, and 20 bases lay in between. Germline assignment: CDR1 GTSNPN and CDR2 SVGIG (reference sequence). The CDR3 runs 17 residues.